Here is one T cell receptor (beta chain) with its context. A second about 7 to 11 cycle PCR used barcoded and J-beta primers. MiXCR, applied by TCRdb to the 5' RACE reads, yields one record per CDR3 protein. The table lists hundreds of thousands of distinct CDR3 sequences, around 25% of them singletons. These data belong to a study of blood T cells in healthy people across ages. The CDR3 spans 17 residues. Germline CDR1 reads SGHTA; CDR2 reads FQGNSA. This same sample was also taken into another study, of T cells of mothers and their children.

Sequencing was performed on blood. The rearrangement uses TRBV7-2 and TRBJ2-5, with 9 bases that match TRBD2. The J call may be mistaken, given a closer DNA end match to TRBJ2-1. The receptor was isolated from a boy aged 5-17 years in good health. In nucleotides, the CDR3 is TGTGCCAGCAGCTCATTCGTCGATAGCGGGAGTAAAGATGAGCAGTTCTTC. It translates to CASSSFVDSGSKDEQFF.